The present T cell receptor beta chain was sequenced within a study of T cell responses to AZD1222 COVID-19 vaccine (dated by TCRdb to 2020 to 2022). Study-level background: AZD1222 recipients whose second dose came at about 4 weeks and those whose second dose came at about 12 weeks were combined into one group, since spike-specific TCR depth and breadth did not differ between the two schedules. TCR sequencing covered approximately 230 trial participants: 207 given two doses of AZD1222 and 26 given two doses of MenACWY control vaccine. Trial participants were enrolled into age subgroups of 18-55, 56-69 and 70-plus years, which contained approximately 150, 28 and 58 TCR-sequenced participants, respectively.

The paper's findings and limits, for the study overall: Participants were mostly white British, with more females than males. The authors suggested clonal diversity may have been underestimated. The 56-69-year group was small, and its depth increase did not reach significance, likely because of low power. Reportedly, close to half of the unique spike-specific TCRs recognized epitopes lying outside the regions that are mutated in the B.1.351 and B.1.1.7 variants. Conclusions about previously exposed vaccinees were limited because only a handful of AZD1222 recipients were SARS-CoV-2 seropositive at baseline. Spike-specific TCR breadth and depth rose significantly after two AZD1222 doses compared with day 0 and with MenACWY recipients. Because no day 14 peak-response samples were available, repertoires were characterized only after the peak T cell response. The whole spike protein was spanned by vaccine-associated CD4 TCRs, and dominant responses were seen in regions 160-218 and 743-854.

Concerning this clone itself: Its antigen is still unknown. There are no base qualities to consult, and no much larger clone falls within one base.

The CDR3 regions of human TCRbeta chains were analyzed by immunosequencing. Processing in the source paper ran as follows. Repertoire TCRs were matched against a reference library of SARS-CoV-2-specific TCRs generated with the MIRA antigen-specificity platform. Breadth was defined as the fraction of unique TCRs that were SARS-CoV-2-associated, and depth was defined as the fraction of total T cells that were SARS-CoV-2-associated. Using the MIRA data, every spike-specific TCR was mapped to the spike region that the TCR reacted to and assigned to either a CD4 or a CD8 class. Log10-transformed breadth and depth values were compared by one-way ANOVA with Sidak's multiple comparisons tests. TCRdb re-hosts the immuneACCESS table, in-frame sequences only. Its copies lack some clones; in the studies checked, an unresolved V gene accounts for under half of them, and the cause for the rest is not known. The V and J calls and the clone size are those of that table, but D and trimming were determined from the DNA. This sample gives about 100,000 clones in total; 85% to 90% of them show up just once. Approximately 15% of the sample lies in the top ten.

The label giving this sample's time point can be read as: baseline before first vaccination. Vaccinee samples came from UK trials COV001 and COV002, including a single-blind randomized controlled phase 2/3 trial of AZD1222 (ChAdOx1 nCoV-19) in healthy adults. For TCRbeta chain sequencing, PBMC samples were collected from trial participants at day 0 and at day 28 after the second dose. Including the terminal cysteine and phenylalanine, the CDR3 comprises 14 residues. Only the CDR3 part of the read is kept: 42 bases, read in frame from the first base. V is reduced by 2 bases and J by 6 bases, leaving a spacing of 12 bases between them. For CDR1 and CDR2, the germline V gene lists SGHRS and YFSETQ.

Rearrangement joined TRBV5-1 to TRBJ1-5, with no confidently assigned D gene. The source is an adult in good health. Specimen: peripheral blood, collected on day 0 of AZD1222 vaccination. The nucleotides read TGCGCCAGCAGCTTAGGCGACTTGGGTCAGCCCCAGCATTTT. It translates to CASSLGDLGQPQHF.